The subject of this entry is one T cell receptor beta chain. Its antigen is unknown. This sample stems from a study of PD-1 blockade in classical Hodgkin lymphoma. Using immunoSEQ multiplex PCR, the repertoire was profiled, and TCRdb retains in-frame clones only, with some absent. Altogether 80,000 to 95,000 clones are present, about 83% being singletons, with the ten largest covering about 17%. The study, taken as a whole, reports: By C4D1 there was a significant rise in CD4+ TCR diversity but not in CD8+ TCR diversity. Newly diagnosed patients had diversity similar to the baseline diversity of complete responders. Newly diagnosed patients reportedly had lower baseline TCR diversity than healthy donors.

As for time point: cycle 4 day 1 (C4D1), after more than 5 weeks of nivolumab. Brentuximab vedotin exposure varied among the patients, all of whom had relapsed after autologous stem cell transplantation. The TCR was taken from a human donor with classical Hodgkin lymphoma. The source material was peripheral blood mononuclear cells (PBMCs), sampled before the fourth cycle of nivolumab.

The CDR3 reads CASSPRMTGGTEAFF. CDR3 nucleotides: TGTGCCAGTAGTCCTAGGATGACAGGCGGAACTGAAGCTTTCTTT. The chain combines TRBV19 with TRBJ1-1, with a possible D match to TRBD1 (6 bases). Germline V gene sequence: CDR1 LNHDA, CDR2 SQIVND (reference sequence). CDR3 length equals 15 residues. V lost 5 bases, J lost 5 bases, and 18 bases lay in between.